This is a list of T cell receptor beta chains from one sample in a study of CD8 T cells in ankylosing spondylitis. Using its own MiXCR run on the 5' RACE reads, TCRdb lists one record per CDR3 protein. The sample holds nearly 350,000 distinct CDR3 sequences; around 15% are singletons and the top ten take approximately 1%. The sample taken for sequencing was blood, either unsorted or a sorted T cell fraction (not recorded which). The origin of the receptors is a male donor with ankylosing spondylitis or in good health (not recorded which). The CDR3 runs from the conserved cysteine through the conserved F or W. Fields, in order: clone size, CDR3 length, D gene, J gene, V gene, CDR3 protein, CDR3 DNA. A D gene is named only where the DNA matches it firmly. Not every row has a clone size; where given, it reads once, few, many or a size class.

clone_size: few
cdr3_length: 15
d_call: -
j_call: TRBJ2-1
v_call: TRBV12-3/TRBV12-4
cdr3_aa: CASSLGTGSGDEQFF
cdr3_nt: TGTGCCAGCAGTTTAGGGACGGGGAGTGGCGATGAGCAGTTCTTC

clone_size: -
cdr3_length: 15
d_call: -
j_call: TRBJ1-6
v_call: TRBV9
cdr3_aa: CASSVEGQNNSPLHF
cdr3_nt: TGTGCCAGCAGCGTAGAGGGGCAGAATAATTCACCCCTCCACTTT

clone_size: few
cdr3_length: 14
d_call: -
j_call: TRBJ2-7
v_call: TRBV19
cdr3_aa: CASSLRHNSYEQYF
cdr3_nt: TGTGCCAGTAGTTTAAGACACAACTCCTACGAGCAGTACTTC

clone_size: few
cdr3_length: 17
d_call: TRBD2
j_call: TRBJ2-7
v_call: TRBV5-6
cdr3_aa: CASSFRLAGVGRNEQYF
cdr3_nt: TGTGCCAGCAGCTTCAGACTAGCGGGAGTCGGTAGGAACGAGCAGTACTTC

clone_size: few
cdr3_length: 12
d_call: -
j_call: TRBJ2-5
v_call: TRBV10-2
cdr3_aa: CASSRGLETQYF
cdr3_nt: TGCGCCAGCAGTCGGGGACTCGAGACCCAGTACTTC

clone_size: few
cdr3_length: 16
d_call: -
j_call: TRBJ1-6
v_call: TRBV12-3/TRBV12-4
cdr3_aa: CASSPGMSGRGSPLHF
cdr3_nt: TGTGCCAGCAGCCCGGGAATGTCGGGGAGGGGTTCACCCCTCCACTTT

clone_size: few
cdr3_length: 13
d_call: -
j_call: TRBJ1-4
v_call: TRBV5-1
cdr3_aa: CASSLETNEKLFF
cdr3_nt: TGCGCCAGCAGCTTGGAAACTAATGAAAAACTGTTTTTT

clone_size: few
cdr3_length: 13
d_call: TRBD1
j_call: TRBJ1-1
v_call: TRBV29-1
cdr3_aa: CSVDGQGYTEAFF
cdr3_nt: TGCAGCGTTGATGGACAGGGGTACACTGAAGCTTTCTTT

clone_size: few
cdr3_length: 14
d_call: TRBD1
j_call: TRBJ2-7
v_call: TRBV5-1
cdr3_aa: CASRRGTGGSEQYF
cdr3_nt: TGCGCCAGCAGACGCGGGACAGGGGGCTCCGAGCAGTACTTC

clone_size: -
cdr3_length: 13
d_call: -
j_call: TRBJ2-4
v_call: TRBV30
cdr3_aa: CAWIGGNQNIQYF
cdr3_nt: TGTGCCTGGATAGGTGGTAACCAAAACATTCAGTACTTC

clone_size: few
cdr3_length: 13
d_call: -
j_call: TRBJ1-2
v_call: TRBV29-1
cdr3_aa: CSVERFGRESYTF
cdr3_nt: TGCAGCGTTGAAAGGTTTGGCCGCGAAAGCTACACCTTC